The rows below give T cell receptor beta chains drawn from one sample of a study of OX40 agonist ivuxolimab in advanced cancers. Clones were sequenced by immunoSEQ multiplex PCR, and TCRdb holds only the in-frame ones, with some missing. The sample yields 45,000 to 50,000 clones, 80% to 90% seen once. The sample was CD4+ or CD8+ T cells sorted from blood, taken in a trial of the OX40 agonist ivuxolimab. All receptors come from an adult with an advanced solid tumor such as melanoma, head and neck, liver or kidney cancer. CDR3s include the opening cysteine and the closing phenylalanine or tryptophan. D genes are given only for firm matches. The listing skips clone size in some rows; elsewhere it reads once, few, many or a size class.

d_call	v_call	clone_size	j_call	cdr3_aa	cdr3_nt
TRBD1	TRBV19	NA	TRBJ1-1	CASTRGQGFLSTEAFF	TGTGCCAGTACTCGGGGACAGGGGTTTTTAAGCACTGAAGCTTTCTTT
NA	TRBV29-1	NA	TRBJ1-2	CSVREGNGYTF	TGCAGCGTGCGGGAGGGGAATGGCTACACCTTC
TRBD1	TRBV7-8	NA	TRBJ2-3	CASSLTGAEGTDTQYF	TGTGCCAGCAGCCTCACAGGGGCGGAGGGCACAGATACGCAGTATTTT
NA	TRBV29-1	few	TRBJ2-7	CSVVTGGGGNSYEQYF	TGCAGCGTTGTTACGGGGGGAGGGGGAAATTCCTACGAGCAGTACTTC
TRBD1	TRBV4-3	NA	TRBJ1-1	CASSQDNRGYTEAFF	TGCGCCAGCAGCCAAGACAACAGGGGGTACACTGAAGCTTTCTTT
NA	TRBV5-1	NA	TRBJ2-7	CASSLEPQSYEQYF	TGCGCCAGCAGCTTGGAACCACAATCCTACGAGCAGTACTTC
NA	TRBV6-5	NA	TRBJ2-5	CASSYEPSPVVETQYF	TGTGCCAGCAGTTACGAGCCTAGCCCGGTAGTAGAGACCCAGTACTTC
NA	TRBV20-1	few	TRBJ1-1	CSAREFGEAFF	TGCAGTGCTAGAGAGTTCGGTGAAGCTTTCTTT
NA	TRBV13	NA	TRBJ2-1	CASSLGSLPSYNEQFF	TGTGCCAGCAGCTTAGGGTCGCTACCCTCTTACAATGAGCAGTTCTTC
NA	TRBV14	NA	TRBJ2-1	CASSQGPRRVDEQFF	TGTGCCAGCAGCCAAGGCCCTCGGAGGGTGGATGAGCAGTTCTTC
NA	TRBV9	NA	TRBJ1-1	CASSVGIGPNTEAFF	TGTGCCAGCAGCGTAGGAATAGGGCCGAACACTGAAGCTTTCTTT
NA	TRBV19	few	TRBJ2-7	CASSIRAGAYEQYF	TGTGCCAGTAGTATACGAGCAGGGGCATACGAGCAGTACTTC
NA	TRBV6-5	NA	TRBJ1-1	CASSYSRTVNTEAFF	TGTGCCAGCAGTTATTCTCGGACCGTGAACACTGAAGCTTTCTTT
NA	TRBV18	NA	TRBJ1-1	CASSPLQGLDGLNTEAFF	TGTGCCAGCTCACCTCTTCAGGGATTGGATGGATTGAACACTGAAGCTTTCTTT
NA	TRBV6-5	NA	TRBJ2-7	CASSPGVSGYEQYF	TGTGCCAGCAGCCCCGGAGTATCCGGCTACGAGCAGTACTTC
NA	TRBV15	NA	TRBJ1-4	CATGGGEKLFF	TGTGCCACCGGTGGAGGGGAAAAACTGTTTTTT
NA	TRBV4-3	NA	TRBJ2-1	CASSHYNEQFF	TGCGCCAGCAGCCACTACAATGAGCAGTTCTTC
NA	TRBV4-3	NA	TRBJ2-7	CASASGTHAYEQYF	TGCGCCAGCGCGAGCGGGACACACGCCTACGAGCAGTACTTC
NA	TRBV4-1	NA	TRBJ2-1	CASSPRGWVNEQFF	TGCGCCAGCAGCCCTCGGGGCTGGGTAAATGAGCAGTTCTTC
NA	TRBV7-9	NA	TRBJ2-1	CASSRNYNEQFF	TGTGCCAGCAGCCGTAATTACAATGAGCAGTTCTTC
NA	TRBV4-3	NA	TRBJ1-2	CASSSSYTANYGYTF	TGCGCCAGCAGCTCATCATACACGGCTAACTATGGCTACACCTTC
NA	TRBV6-5	NA	TRBJ2-7	CASSSTGYEQYF	TGTGCCAGCAGTTCGACAGGCTACGAGCAGTACTTC
NA	TRBV10-1	NA	TRBJ2-7	CASREGQWSSYEQYF	TGCGCCAGCAGGGAGGGACAGTGGAGCTCCTACGAGCAGTACTTC
NA	TRBV6-5	NA	TRBJ2-1	CASSFEPQGGGEQFF	TGTGCCAGCAGTTTCGAACCCCAGGGTGGGGGGGAGCAGTTCTTC
TRBD1	TRBV7-3	NA	TRBJ2-1	CASSLGTGGLTEQFF	TGTGCCAGCAGCCTCGGGACAGGGGGCTTGACCGAGCAGTTCTTC
TRBD1	TRBV9	NA	TRBJ1-1	CASSVVQGQEAFF	TGTGCCAGCAGCGTAGTACAGGGGCAGGAAGCTTTCTTT
NA	TRBV7-3	NA	TRBJ2-2	CASSLMTGELFF	TGTGCCAGCAGCTTAATGACCGGGGAGCTGTTTTTT
TRBD1	TRBV30	once	TRBJ2-1	CAWSRTGLEQFF	TGTGCCTGGAGTCGGACAGGGCTTGAGCAGTTCTTC
NA	TRBV5-8	NA	TRBJ1-1	CASSLVWNTEAFF	TGTGCCAGCAGCTTGGTCTGGAACACTGAAGCTTTCTTT
NA	TRBV19	NA	TRBJ2-7	CASSLGYEQYF	TGTGCCAGTAGTTTGGGTTACGAGCAGTACTTC
NA	TRBV27	NA	TRBJ1-1	CASSLEPPGTEAFF	TGTGCCAGCAGTCTCGAACCCCCCGGCACTGAAGCTTTCTTT
TRBD1	TRBV7-9	medium-sized	TRBJ1-1	CASSLVGTGDMGAFF	TGTGCCAGCAGCTTAGTGGGGACAGGGGACATGGGAGCTTTCTTT
NA	TRBV9	NA	TRBJ1-1	CASSVPAAGEAFF	TGTGCCAGCAGCGTCCCTGCGGCAGGTGAAGCTTTCTTT
TRBD2	TRBV14	NA	TRBJ2-1	CASSQDGRSSYNEQFF	TGTGCCAGCAGCCAAGACGGGAGGAGCTCCTACAATGAGCAGTTCTTC
TRBD1	TRBV9	NA	TRBJ2-7	CASSTEGASIYEQYF	TGTGCCAGCAGCACAGAGGGGGCTTCCATCTACGAGCAGTACTTC
TRBD1	TRBV4-1	NA	TRBJ1-2	CASSQVLVQGAIDYGYTF	TGCGCCAGCAGCCAAGTCCTCGTCCAGGGGGCGATCGACTATGGCTACACCTTC
NA	TRBV18	NA	TRBJ2-7	CASSPADTYEQYF	TGTGCCAGCTCACCGGCAGACACCTACGAGCAGTACTTC
TRBD2	TRBV7-3	NA	TRBJ2-1	CASSARPNQAGVPYNEQFF	TGTGCCAGCAGCGCTCGACCCAACCAAGCGGGAGTACCCTACAATGAGCAGTTCTTC
NA	TRBV4-3	NA	TRBJ2-5	CASSQDLALETQYF	TGCGCCAGCAGCCAAGATCTTGCTTTGGAGACCCAGTACTTC
NA	TRBV14	NA	TRBJ1-2	CASSKGGVYGYTF	TGTGCCAGCAGCAAGGGGGGGGTCTATGGCTACACCTTC
NA	TRBV11-3	NA	TRBJ2-1	CASSSDRRNEQFF	TGTGCCAGCAGCTCTGACAGGCGTAATGAGCAGTTCTTC
TRBD1	TRBV27	NA	TRBJ1-2	CASSYGRGLEQGGYTF	TGTGCCAGCAGTTACGGCAGGGGGCTAGAACAGGGTGGCTACACCTTC
TRBD1	TRBV7-2	NA	TRBJ1-1	CASSLEKFQGGRLEAFF	TGTGCCAGCAGCTTAGAGAAGTTTCAGGGGGGAAGGCTTGAAGCTTTCTTT
NA	TRBV19	NA	TRBJ2-1	CASSGAVSTNNEQFF	TGTGCCAGTAGTGGAGCGGTATCCACCAACAATGAGCAGTTCTTC
TRBD1	TRBV5-1	NA	TRBJ1-2	CASSLVQGRGGYTF	TGCGCCAGCAGCTTGGTACAGGGGCGAGGAGGCTACACCTTC
NA	TRBV6-1	NA	TRBJ1-2	CASSEAPARVVYGYTF	TGTGCCAGCAGTGAAGCGCCTGCTAGGGTGGTCTATGGCTACACCTTC
TRBD1	TRBV13	NA	TRBJ2-3	CASSSRDRGTDTQYF	TGTGCCAGCAGCTCTCGGGACAGGGGCACAGATACGCAGTATTTT
TRBD1	TRBV5-5	NA	TRBJ2-7	CASSLGDSSYEQYF	TGTGCCAGCAGCTTGGGGGACAGCTCCTACGAGCAGTACTTC
NA	TRBV7-8	NA	TRBJ1-2	CASSLIPPITPLWRYGYTF	TGTGCCAGCAGCTTAATTCCCCCAATCACACCGCTATGGAGATATGGCTACACCTTC
NA	TRBV27	NA	TRBJ1-4	CASSASTPARVVNEKLFF	TGTGCCAGCAGTGCAAGCACCCCCGCCCGTGTTGTTAATGAAAAACTGTTTTTT
TRBD1	TRBV9	NA	TRBJ2-2	CASSAGTGTPGELFF	TGTGCCAGCAGCGCCGGGACAGGGACTCCCGGGGAGCTGTTTTTT
NA	TRBV4-3	NA	TRBJ2-7	CASSQAFRTPEQYF	TGCGCCAGCAGCCAAGCCTTTAGGACCCCGGAGCAGTACTTC
TRBD1	TRBV10-1	NA	TRBJ1-5	CASSEEDTGQAEDSNQPQHF	TGCGCCAGCAGTGAAGAAGATACGGGACAGGCCGAGGATAGCAATCAGCCCCAGCATTTT
NA	TRBV5-1	once	TRBJ2-7	CASSGTYYEQYF	TGCGCCAGCAGCGGGACATACTACGAGCAGTACTTC
NA	TRBV7-9	NA	TRBJ2-1	CASSAKAGLQDGEQFF	TGTGCCAGCAGCGCAAAGGCGGGGCTCCAAGATGGTGAGCAGTTCTTC
NA	TRBV27	NA	TRBJ2-2	CASSLSQGGTGELFF	TGTGCCAGCAGTTTATCCCAGGGAGGCACCGGGGAGCTGTTTTTT
TRBD1	TRBV9	NA	TRBJ2-2	CASSGTGMTGELFF	TGTGCCAGCAGCGGGACAGGGATGACCGGGGAGCTGTTTTTT
TRBD1	TRBV5-6	NA	TRBJ1-5	CASSLRDRVIQPQHF	TGTGCCAGCAGCTTGAGGGACAGGGTCATTCAGCCCCAGCATTTT
TRBD2	TRBV30	NA	TRBJ2-2	CAWSVLLAELTGELFF	TGTGCCTGGAGTGTACTACTAGCGGAGCTCACCGGGGAGCTGTTTTTT